The present TCR beta chain was sequenced within a study of Graves' ophthalmopathy and Graves' hyperthyroidism. V was pared by 3 bases and J by 3 bases, with 2 bases between. This CDR3 region has 12 residues. Germline V gene data show CDR1 as SEHNR and CDR2 as FQNEAQ (reference sequence). This clonotype was observed many times. Scientists amplified the TCR beta CDR3 regions from RNA transcripts. The workflow started with a first-round RT-PCR run with HTBI primers and then moved on to a second-round multiplex PCR. TCRdb passed the multiplex PCR reads through MiXCR, listing each CDR3 protein once. This table holds 650,000 to 800,000 distinct CDR3 sequences, about 40% found once.

The V and J genes are TRBV7-9 and TRBJ2-2; no definite D call. The specimen sequenced was peripheral blood. The receptor was isolated from an adult man with Graves' ophthalmopathy. CDR3 DNA sequence: TGTGCCAGCAGCTTCGACACCGGGGAGCTGTTTTTT. It encodes CASSFDTGELFF.